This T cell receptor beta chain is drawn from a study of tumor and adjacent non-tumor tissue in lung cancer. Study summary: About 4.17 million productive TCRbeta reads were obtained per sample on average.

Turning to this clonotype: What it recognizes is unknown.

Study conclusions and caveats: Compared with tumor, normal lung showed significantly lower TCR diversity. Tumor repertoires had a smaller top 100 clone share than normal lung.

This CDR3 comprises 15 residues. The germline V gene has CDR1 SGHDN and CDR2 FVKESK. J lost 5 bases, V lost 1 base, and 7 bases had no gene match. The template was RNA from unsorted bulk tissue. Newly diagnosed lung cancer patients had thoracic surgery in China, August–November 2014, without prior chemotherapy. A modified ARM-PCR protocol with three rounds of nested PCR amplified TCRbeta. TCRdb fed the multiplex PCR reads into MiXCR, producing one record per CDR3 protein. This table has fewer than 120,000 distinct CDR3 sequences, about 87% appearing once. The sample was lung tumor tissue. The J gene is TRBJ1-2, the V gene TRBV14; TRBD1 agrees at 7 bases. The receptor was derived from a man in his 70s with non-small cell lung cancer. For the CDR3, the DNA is TGTGCCAGCAGCCAAGGGAGGGGACAGCTATATGGCTACACCTTC. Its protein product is CASSQGRGQLYGYTF.